The 18 T cell receptor beta chains presented below share a single source sample, sequenced in a study of blood T cell repertoires in COVID-19. Measured with immunoSEQ multiplex PCR; TCRdb has only the in-frame clones, and not every one. This table has 45,000 to 70,000 clones, around 84% appearing once. Sequencing used peripheral blood. The receptors originated from a man in his sixties with acute or convalescent COVID-19.

This clone was observed a few times. The chain has TRBV4-2 and TRBJ1-2; 9 nucleotides line up with TRBD1. Per germline, CDR1 LGHNA and CDR2 YNFKEQ. Germline trimming cut 2 bases from V and 4 bases from J; bases unmatched to any gene: 5. CDR3 size: 15 residues. CDR3 in amino acids: CASSQLQGAGYGYTF. CDR3 DNA: TGTGCCAGCAGCCAACTACAGGGGGCTGGCTATGGCTACACCTTC.

This clone has only a few counts. The V gene is TRBV29-1, the J gene TRBJ2-7; the match to TRBD2 covers 9 bases. Germline V gene data show CDR1 as SQVTM and CDR2 as ANQGSEA. J was trimmed by 2 bases and V by 4 bases; bases with no gene match: 6. CDR3 length: 14 residues. CDR3 sequence reads: CSVGGASGTYEQYF. CDR3 sequence (DNA): TGCAGCGTTGGGGGGGCTAGCGGGACCTACGAGCAGTACTTC.

The J gene is TRBJ1-3, the V gene TRBV18, with 8 bases fitting TRBD1. Trimming took 4 bases from V and 8 from J; bases not matched to a gene: 7. CDR1 is KGHSH and CDR2 is LQKENI in the germline V gene. This CDR3 region has 14 residues. The chain's CDR3 is CASSLGQGGDTIYF. Written as DNA, the CDR3 is TGTGCCAGCTCACTTGGACAGGGAGGAGACACCATATATTTT.

The genes are TRBV19 and TRBJ1-6; 10 nucleotides agree with TRBD1. The germline CDR1 and CDR2 sequences are LNHDA and SQIVND (reference sequence). The CDR3 has 14 amino acids. The ends lost 7 bases at V and 11 bases at J; junction bases unmatched: 8. CDR3 nucleotide sequence: TGTGCCAGTACCCTCGGACAGGGGGTTACACCCCTCCACTTT. This sequence encodes CASTLGQGVTPLHF.

J is TRBJ1-1 and V is TRBV19; D uncertain. CDR3 size: 12 residues. Per the germline V gene, CDR1 is LNHDA and CDR2 is SQIVND (reference sequence). V lost 7 bases and J lost 3, with 9 bases in between. The chain's CDR3 is CASKARDTEAFF. The DNA for the CDR3 is TGTGCCAGTAAGGCCCGGGACACTGAAGCTTTCTTT.

This clone was detected only a few times. The chain links TRBV11-2 to TRBJ2-7, with D possibly TRBD2 on 6 matching bases. There are 17 residues in the CDR3. Germline V gives CDR1 SGHAT, CDR2 FQNNGV. Trimming removed 4 bases from V and 5 bases from J, with 24 bases in between. In DNA form, the CDR3 reads TGTGCCAGCAGCTCACAAGGTGCGGGGCAGGGAAGCCACGAGCAGTACTTC. It is translated as CASSSQGAGQGSHEQYF. The complete variable domain, with remaining parts taken from reference TRBV11-2 and TRBJ2-7, reads EAGVAQSPRYKIIEKRQSVAFWCNPISGHATLYWYQQILGQGPKLLIQFQNNGVVDDSQLPKDRFSAERLKGVDSTLKIQPAKLEDSAVYLCASSSQGAGQGSHEQYFGPGTRLTVT.

This clone was seen a few times. The rearrangement uses TRBV9 and TRBJ1-2; 7 positions agree with TRBD1. CDR3 length equals 14 residues. Germline assignment: CDR1 SGDLS and CDR2 YYNGEE. Germline trimming cut 4 bases from V and 2 bases from J; bases unmatched to any gene: 5. The CDR3 coding sequence is TGTGCCAGCAGCCCATCGGACAGGAACTATGGCTACACCTTC. Translated: CASSPSDRNYGYTF.

The rearrangement joins TRBV5-1 to TRBJ1-1; TRBD1 agrees at 7 bases. Germline V CDR1 and CDR2: SGHRS, YFSETQ. The length of the CDR3 is 14 residues. After removal of 4 bases from V and 4 bases from J, the junction contained 7 bases not matched to a gene. CDR3 sequence reads: CASSQNRGVTEAFF. The DNA for the CDR3 is TGCGCCAGCAGCCAAAACAGGGGAGTCACTGAAGCTTTCTTT.

This chain links TRBV7-9 with TRBJ2-1, with 11 bases identical to TRBD1. This CDR3 has 18 amino acids. In germline, CDR1 is SEHNR, CDR2 FQNEAQ (reference sequence). The V gene end was trimmed by 5 bases and the J gene end by 3 bases; junction bases not matched to a gene: 12. CDR3 in amino acids: CASSPLGQGATSYNEQFF. In nucleotides, the CDR3 is TGTGCCAGCAGCCCACTTGGACAGGGGGCTACGAGCTACAATGAGCAGTTCTTC.

The chain has TRBV28 and TRBJ2-7; 10 bases line up with TRBD2. Germline V gene data show CDR1 as MDHEN and CDR2 as SYDVKM. The CDR3 covers 13 residues. V was pared by 10 bases and J by 4 bases, with 7 bases of the junction left unmatched. The CDR3 sequence is CATVAGGWYEQYF. DNA of the CDR3: TGTGCCACCGTAGCGGGGGGATGGTACGAGCAGTACTTC.

The chain has TRBV15 and TRBJ1-2; D is uncertain. The CDR3 covers 14 residues. Germline CDR1 reads LNHNV; CDR2 reads YYDKDF (reference sequence). The V end was cut by 1 base, the J end by 6 bases, with 12 bases between. The CDR3 nucleotides are TGTGCCACCAGCAGAGGGGGAGGGTTTAATGGCTACACCTTC. Translated: CATSRGGGFNGYTF.

V gene TRBV28 combines with J gene TRBJ2-5; 10 bases align to TRBD2. The CDR3 is 15 residues long. Per germline, CDR1 MDHEN and CDR2 SYDVKM. With 1 base clipped from V and 3 bases from J, the junction kept 2 bases outside the gene matches. The CDR3: CASSLFGTSEETQYF. CDR3 nucleotide sequence: TGTGCCAGCAGTTTATTCGGGACTAGCGAAGAGACCCAGTACTTC.

This clone was picked up one time. The chain carries TRBV27 and TRBJ2-3, with 7 bases matching TRBD2. Germline values: CDR1 MNHEY, CDR2 SMNVEV (reference sequence). The CDR3 extends over 16 amino acids. J lost 0 bases, V lost 1 base, and 4 bases had no gene match. The CDR3 coding sequence is TGTGCCAGCAGTTTATTGGGGGGGAAAAGCACAGATACGCAGTATTTT. It specifies CASSLLGGKSTDTQYF.

This clone showed up just once. V and J are TRBV6-1 and TRBJ1-6; D remains ambiguous. Between the trimmed V and J ends, which lost 0 bases and 6 bases, there was a span of 9 bases. The CDR3 spans 15 residues. Germline values: CDR1 MNHNS, CDR2 SASEGT. The CDR3 DNA reads TGTGCCAGCAGTGAAGCGCAGAGGGCTAATTCACCCCTCCACTTT. Amino acid sequence: CASSEAQRANSPLHF.

This clone was recorded a few times. The V and J genes are TRBV28 and TRBJ1-6, with no clear D. Per germline, CDR1 MDHEN and CDR2 SYDVKM. V gave up 5 bases and J gave up 11 bases, with 10 bases separating them. The CDR3 sequence is 12 residues long. CDR3 amino acids: CASSTKGAPLHF. The CDR3 DNA reads as TGTGCCAGCAGTACCAAGGGAGCACCCCTCCACTTT.

This chain links TRBV14 with TRBJ2-1, with 15 positions matching TRBD2. Trimming removed 2 bases from V and 0 bases from J; junction bases left unmatched: 11. From germline, CDR1 is SGHDN and CDR2 FVKESK. CDR3 length: 21 residues. The CDR3 DNA follows: TGTGCCAGCAGCCAATACCGGGGACTAGCGGGGGGTCCCAGCTCCTACAATGAGCAGTTCTTC. As protein: CASSQYRGLAGGPSSYNEQFF.

This clone was recorded at least ten times. The junction and the germline gene differ at one end; a read error may be behind it. This rearrangement joins TRBV28 to TRBJ2-7; TRBD2 agrees at 13 bases. Germline V lookup: CDR1 MDHEN, CDR2 SYDVKM. The CDR3 contains 20 residues. CDR3 amino acids: CASSIWALTSGGRFSYEQYF. CDR3 DNA: TGTGCCAGCAGTATATGGGCGTTGACTAGCGGGGGGAGGTTTTCCTACGAGCAGTACTTC.

This clone occurred a few times. The chain has TRBV2 and TRBJ2-7; D may be TRBD1 (6 bases). V lost 6 bases, J lost 5 bases, and 20 bases lay in between. The CDR3 runs 15 residues. The germline CDR1 and CDR2 sequences are SNHLY and FYNNEI. CDR3 coding DNA: TGTGCCAGCAGACCTACCGGGACACTTAGGGACGAGCAGTACTTC. It is translated as CASRPTGTLRDEQYF.